Presented here are 10 T cell receptor beta chains from one specimen sequenced in a study of T cells in Graves' hyperthyroidism and ophthalmopathy. Amplification of TCR beta CDR3 regions was performed using RNA transcripts as template. The primer set for the first-round RT-PCR of the TCR CDR3 was HTBI. Each CDR3 protein is one row after TCRdb ran MiXCR on the multiplex PCR reads. The sample holds over 700,000 distinct CDR3 sequences, 35% to 40% seen once. The sample was blood. The receptors come from a man between 18 and 35 years old with Graves' hyperthyroidism.

V gene TRBV29-1 combines with J gene TRBJ1-1; D might be TRBD1 (6 bases). The V gene's germline CDR1 is SQVTM and CDR2 ANQGSEA. Trimming removed 7 bases from V and 1 base from J, with 19 bases in between. The CDR3 loop spans 15 amino acids. CDR3 loop: CSAEGSDRSNTEAFF. For the CDR3, the DNA is TGCAGCGCCGAGGGGTCCGACAGGTCGAACACTGAAGCTTTCTTT.

The rearrangement links TRBV4-1 to TRBJ2-7; 7 bases map to TRBD2. CDR3 length equals 15 residues. Unmatched junction bases numbered 6, after V lost 0 bases and J lost 4 bases. Germline CDR1 MGHRA, CDR2 YSYEKL. CDR3: CASSQEGEGGYEQYF. In nucleotides, the CDR3 is TGCGCCAGCAGCCAAGAAGGTGAGGGAGGGTACGAGCAGTACTTC.

This chain links TRBV7-3 with TRBJ2-2, with 7 bases identical to TRBD2. Germline V lookup: CDR1 SGHTA, CDR2 FQGTGA. This CDR3 has 15 residues. J was trimmed by 4 bases and V by 7 bases; bases with no gene match: 9. CDR3 residues: CASTLLGGGTGELFF. DNA of the CDR3: TGTGCCAGCACCCTACTGGGGGGGGGCACCGGGGAGCTGTTTTTT.

This clonotype was seen once. This rearrangement joins TRBV6-6 to TRBJ1-6; 10 bases are shared with TRBD1. The V and J ends lost 8 bases and 10 bases, in that order; junction bases with no gene match: 11. From germline, CDR1 is MNHNY and CDR2 SVGAGI (reference sequence). The CDR3 contains 15 residues. CDR3 nucleotide sequence: TGTGCCAGCGGGGGGACCGGGACAGGGGTGTCACCCCTCCACTTT. Its protein product is CASGGTGTGVSPLHF.

J is TRBJ1-1 and V is TRBV9, with a possible D match to TRBD1 (5 bases). The length of the CDR3 is 15 residues. Trimming took 4 bases from V and 1 from J, leaving 14 bases between them. Per germline, CDR1 SGDLS and CDR2 YYNGEE. CDR3 loop: CASSQDWGGNTEAFF. CDR3 DNA sequence: TGTGCCAGCAGCCAAGATTGGGGGGGGAACACTGAAGCTTTCTTT.

The chain employs TRBV10-3 and TRBJ2-6; D unclear. The CDR3 contains 13 residues. Trimming removed 6 bases from V and 3 bases from J, with 6 bases in between. CDR1 and CDR2 (germline): ENHRY, SYGVKD. This CDR3 reads CAISAYGANVLTF. As DNA, the CDR3 is TGTGCCATCAGCGCGTATGGGGCCAACGTCCTGACTTTC.

Concerning this clonotype: A read error may explain this, as a much larger clone is one base away. The rearrangement joins TRBV7-9 to TRBJ1-2, with a tentative D call TRBD1 (6 bases). Deletions cut 5 bases from V and 10 bases from J, with 14 bases between. There are 12 residues in the CDR3. Germline CDR1 and CDR2: SEHNR and FQNEAQ (reference sequence). The CDR3 DNA sequence: TGTGCCAGCAGCCAAACAGGGTCTGACTACACCTTC. Its protein is CASSQTGSDYTF.

This clonotype came up a few times. A much larger clone sits a single nucleotide away, making a read error possible. V is TRBV12-3 or TRBV12-4 and J is TRBJ1-3; no clear D gene. V lost 3 bases and J 0 bases, leaving 3 bases between the germline ends. The length of the CDR3 is 13 residues. In nucleotides, the CDR3 is TGTGCCAGCAGTTTCGCCTCTGGAAACACCATATATTTT. This codes for CASSFASGNTIYF.

This clonotype was seen a few times. The chain links TRBV7-9 to TRBJ2-5; D not certain. The V and J ends lost 3 bases and 3 bases respectively, with 14 bases between them. Germline loops: CDR1 SEHNR, CDR2 FQNEAQ (reference sequence). CDR3 size: 15 residues. CDR3 sequence (DNA): TGTGCCAGCAGCTTGGCCGGTAGGCAGGAAGAGACCCAGTACTTC. Protein: CASSLAGRQEETQYF.

This clonotype was seen only a few times. The rearrangement links TRBV10-3 to TRBJ2-1; D perhaps matches TRBD1 (6 bases). The CDR3 is 14 residues long. V was cut by 3 bases and J by 10 bases, with 16 bases left in between. Germline CDR1 and CDR2: ENHRY and SYGVKD. In DNA, the CDR3 is TGTGCCATCAGTGAAGGGGGACGGGTCGGGGAGCAGTTCTTC. Its translation: CAISEGGRVGEQFF.